This TCR beta chain was documented in a study of blood T cell repertoires in COVID-19. In the original workflow: From reference gene primer amplification, estimates of nucleated cell counts were derived. Profiled with immunoSEQ multiplex PCR; TCRdb holds only in-frame clones, not every one. That table supplies the V and J calls and clone size; D and trimming were determined from the DNA. This table has some 130,000 clones, around 88% appearing once. The germline gives CDR1 KGHSH, CDR2 LQKENI. This CDR3 region has 15 residues. J lost 6 bases, V lost 0 bases, and 7 bases had no gene match. Sample: peripheral blood. V gene TRBV18 combines with J gene TRBJ1-2; 7 bases fit TRBD1. This clonotype was sampled from a man aged 45-60 years with acute or convalescent COVID-19. CDR3 DNA sequence: TGTGCCAGCTCACCACCGTACAGGGGAAGTGATGGCTACACCTTC. It codes for CASSPPYRGSDGYTF.